The 25 T cell receptor beta chains reported below all come from one sample, sequenced in a study of blood T cell repertoires in COVID-19. Using immunoSEQ multiplex PCR, the repertoire was profiled, and TCRdb retains in-frame clones only, with some absent. The sample carries 110,000 or so clones, 85% to 90% recorded once. Sequenced material: peripheral blood. The receptor set was obtained from a woman in her sixties or seventies with COVID-19, enrolled during active disease.

The V gene is TRBV5-4, the J gene TRBJ2-5; a possible D gene is TRBD2 (6 bases). The V gene's germline CDR1 is SGHNT and CDR2 YYREEE (reference sequence). This CDR3 comprises 14 residues. V was cut by 2 bases and J by 2 bases, with 10 bases left in between. The CDR3 region is CASSFRDSQETQYF. CDR3 bases: TGTGCCAGCAGCTTCCGGGACTCACAAGAGACCCAGTACTTC.

Here the CDR3 DNA reads TGTGCCAGCAGACAGGGGGGGGAAGATAGCAATCAGCCCCAGCATTTT. Protein sequence: CASRQGGEDSNQPQHF. This rearrangement joins TRBV27 to TRBJ1-5, with 8 bases lining up with TRBD1. V dropped 6 bases and J dropped 0; count of bases not matched to a gene: 7. This CDR3 has 16 amino acids. Germline CDR1 reads MNHEY; CDR2 reads SMNVEV (reference sequence).

The CDR3 loop is CASRPRQGTNQPQHF. The CDR3 DNA is TGTGCCAGCAGACCAAGACAGGGGACCAATCAGCCCCAGCATTTT. V and J are TRBV6-6 and TRBJ1-5; 8 nucleotides line up with TRBD1. With 6 bases clipped from V and 3 bases from J, the junction kept 7 bases outside the gene matches. This CDR3 has 15 residues. Germline CDR1 MNHNY, CDR2 SVGAGI (reference sequence).

The V gene is TRBV5-5, the J gene TRBJ1-2; a possible D gene is TRBD1 (5 bases). V was trimmed by 10 bases and J by 2 bases, leaving 12 bases between them. The CDR3 is 12 residues long. Germline V lookup: CDR1 SGHKS, CDR2 YYEKEE (reference sequence). CDR3 loop: CAAGRGNYGYTF. As DNA, the CDR3 is TGTGCCGCCGGACGGGGGAACTATGGCTACACCTTC.

This chain links TRBV7-9 with TRBJ2-7; TRBD1 agrees at 9 bases. The CDR3 covers 17 residues. In germline, CDR1 is SEHNR, CDR2 FQNEAQ (reference sequence). V lost 1 base and J lost 3; bases outside the gene matches: 10. CDR3 nucleotide sequence: TGTGCCAGCAGCTTAGTTGAGGGTGGACAGGGGAGCTACGAGCAGTACTTC. This gives the protein CASSLVEGGQGSYEQYF.

The chain combines TRBV18 with TRBJ1-2, with D possibly being TRBD1 (5 bases). From germline, CDR1 is KGHSH and CDR2 LQKENI. V gave up 6 bases and J gave up 0 bases, with 14 bases separating them. This CDR3 is 15 amino acids long. Written as DNA, the CDR3 is TGTGCCAGCTCCCCAACACCACAGGCTAACTATGGCTACACCTTC. Translation gives CASSPTPQANYGYTF.

The V and J genes are TRBV5-1 and TRBJ1-4; 8 bases are shared with TRBD1. Looked up from germline, CDR1 is SGHRS and CDR2 is YFSETQ. This CDR3 spans 17 amino acids. V lost 4 bases and J lost 7; bases outside the gene matches: 15. The CDR3 is CASSHTSLDRVSEKLFF. The CDR3 DNA follows: TGCGCCAGCAGCCACACATCCCTGGACAGGGTGAGTGAAAAACTGTTTTTT.

The chain is built from TRBV7-9 and TRBJ1-1; 7 bases match TRBD1. This CDR3 spans 15 amino acids. Losses at the gene ends were 1 base for V and 1 base for J; bases not matched to a gene: 3. The germline V gene encodes CDR1 SEHNR and CDR2 FQNEAQ (reference sequence). In DNA form, the CDR3 reads TGTGCCAGCAGCTTAGGCCAGGGGGGGAACACTGAAGCTTTCTTT. This translates into CASSLGQGGNTEAFF. Full variable domain (missing parts from reference TRBV7-9 and TRBJ1-1): DTGVSQNPRHKITKRGQNVTFRCDPISEHNRLYWYRQTLGQGPEFLTYFQNEAQLEKSRLLSDRFSAERPKGSFSTLEIQRTEQGDSAMYLCASSLGQGGNTEAFFGQGTRLTVV.

V and J are TRBV2 and TRBJ2-7; D not certain. Per the germline V gene, CDR1 is SNHLY and CDR2 is FYNNEI. The CDR3 loop spans 14 amino acids. V was shortened by 3 bases and J by 2 bases, with 11 bases between the two germline ends. CDR3 sequence: CASSESKITYEQYF. CDR3 DNA sequence: TGTGCCAGCAGTGAGTCTAAGATAACCTACGAGCAGTACTTC.

The gene calls are TRBV10-3 and TRBJ1-5; no reliable D call. The germline CDR1 and CDR2 sequences are ENHRY and SYGVKD. V lost 6 bases, J lost 0 bases, and 12 bases lay in between. This CDR3 has 15 amino acids. This CDR3 is CAISWYRSSNQPQHF. The CDR3 DNA follows: TGTGCCATCAGCTGGTATAGGAGTAGCAATCAGCCCCAGCATTTT.

The chain joins TRBV7-8 to TRBJ1-4; 10 bases line up with TRBD1. In germline, CDR1 is SGHVS, CDR2 FQNEAQ. The CDR3 totals 15 residues. Losses at the gene ends were 1 base for V and 8 bases for J; bases not matched to a gene: 4. The DNA for the CDR3 is TGTGCCAGCAGCTTAGATGGACAGGGGGACGAAAAACTGTTTTTT. This sequence encodes CASSLDGQGDEKLFF.

The CDR3: CASSPGTVYGYTF. DNA of the CDR3: TGTGCCAGCAGCCCCGGGACAGTATATGGCTACACCTTC. This sequence joins TRBV7-9 and TRBJ1-2; 7 positions match TRBD1. The V and J ends lost 5 bases and 5 bases, in that order; junction bases with no gene match: 5. This CDR3 has 13 residues. Germline V gene sequence: CDR1 SEHNR, CDR2 FQNEAQ (reference sequence). The full variable domain, rest sourced from reference TRBV7-9 and TRBJ1-2, is DTGVSQNPRHKITKRGQNVTFRCDPISEHNRLYWYRQTLGQGPEFLTYFQNEAQLEKSRLLSDRFSAERPKGSFSTLEIQRTEQGDSAMYLCASSPGTVYGYTFGSGTRLTVV.

The genes are TRBV9 and TRBJ2-7; D unclear. This CDR3 region has 12 residues. CDR1 is SGDLS and CDR2 is YYNGEE in the germline V gene. The V end lost 4 bases, the J end lost 6 bases, and 11 bases lay between the germline ends. Here the CDR3 reads CASSPGAFEQYF. The DNA of the CDR3 is TGTGCCAGCAGCCCCGGAGCGTTCGAGCAGTACTTC.

This chain uses TRBV24-1 with TRBJ1-1; D not resolved. CDR3 length: 14 amino acids. CDR1 is KGHDR and CDR2 is SFDVKD in the germline V gene. V was clipped by 6 bases and J by 1 base, with 11 bases between them. The CDR3 sequence is CATSRGWKNTEAFF. CDR3 coding DNA: TGTGCCACCAGTCGGGGATGGAAGAACACTGAAGCTTTCTTT.

This rearrangement joins TRBV6-5 to TRBJ2-7; unclear D gene. This CDR3 spans 13 amino acids. Germline CDR1 and CDR2: MNHEY and SVGAGI. V lost 2 bases and J 1 base, leaving 6 bases between the germline ends. CDR3 amino acids: CASSYTGSYEQYF. The CDR3 DNA reads TGTGCCAGCAGTTACACGGGTTCCTACGAGCAGTACTTC.

The chain has TRBV7-3 and TRBJ1-2, with 8 bases lining up with TRBD1. Germline CDR1 and CDR2: SGHTA and FQGTGA. The CDR3 runs to 16 residues. V trimming: 2 bases; J trimming: 4 bases; junction bases outside the gene matches: 9. The CDR3 sequence: CASSLGGQEAFYGYTF. DNA of the CDR3: TGTGCCAGCAGCTTAGGGGGACAGGAAGCCTTCTATGGCTACACCTTC.

V and J are TRBV7-9 and TRBJ1-1; the match to TRBD1 covers 7 bases. V lost 6 bases to trimming and J lost 11 bases; unmatched junction nucleotides: 15. This CDR3 spans 14 amino acids. Germline V gives CDR1 SEHNR, CDR2 FQNEAQ (reference sequence). CDR3 residues: CASSRDSHGTSAFF. The DNA for the CDR3 is TGTGCCAGCAGTCGGGACAGCCACGGAACGTCGGCTTTCTTT.

The genes are TRBV3-1 (or the pseudogene TRBV3-2) and TRBJ1-2; possibly TRBD1 for D (6 bases). The CDR3 spans 13 residues. Germline V gives CDR1 LGHDT, CDR2 YNNKEL (reference sequence). Trimming removed 1 base at V and 5 bases at J, with 8 bases between. The CDR3 region is CASSQGQEYGYTF. The CDR3 DNA is TGTGCCAGCAGCCAAGGACAGGAATATGGCTACACCTTC.

CDR3: CASSQGQGLVAYEQYF. As DNA, the CDR3 is TGTGCCAGCAGCCAGGGACAGGGTTTAGTCGCCTACGAGCAGTACTTC. The J gene is TRBJ2-7, the V gene TRBV4-2; TRBD1 matches at 9 bases. Germline CDR1 and CDR2: LGHNA and YNFKEQ. The CDR3 length is 16 residues. With V trimmed by 3 bases and J by 2 bases, 8 bases remained unmatched.

This clone was seen a handful of times. The rearrangement uses TRBV3-1 (or the pseudogene TRBV3-2) and TRBJ2-7, with 9 bases matching TRBD1. The V gene end was trimmed by 1 base and the J gene end by 5 bases; junction bases not matched to a gene: 12. Germline V gene sequence: CDR1 LGHDT, CDR2 YNNKEL (reference sequence). The CDR3 is 17 residues long. The CDR3 is CASSQAKGTGSFHEQYF. The CDR3 DNA is TGTGCCAGCAGCCAAGCCAAAGGGACAGGGTCCTTCCACGAGCAGTACTTC.

This chain uses TRBV7-2 with TRBJ2-7, with a weak D call TRBD2 (7 bases). The germline V gene encodes CDR1 SGHTA and CDR2 FQGNSA. The V end lost 1 base, the J end lost 2 bases, and 12 bases lay between the germline ends. The CDR3 runs to 15 residues. The CDR3 reads CASSLDRGAAYEQYF. DNA for the CDR3: TGTGCCAGCAGCTTAGATCGGGGGGCTGCCTACGAGCAGTACTTC.

The J gene is TRBJ1-6, the V gene TRBV19; 10 bases are shared with TRBD1. This CDR3 comprises 16 residues. With V trimmed by 5 bases and J by 7 bases, 8 bases remained unmatched. CDR1 and CDR2 from the germline V gene are LNHDA and SQIVND (reference sequence). CDR3 DNA sequence: TGTGCCAGTAGTCCCCACCGGGACAGGGGAAATTCACCCCTCCACTTT. This encodes CASSPHRDRGNSPLHF.

The J gene is TRBJ2-3, the V gene TRBV28; possible D gene TRBD1, 6 bases. The CDR3 consists of 14 residues. V was pared by 1 base and J by 4 bases, with 9 bases between. Germline V gives CDR1 MDHEN, CDR2 SYDVKM. DNA of the CDR3: TGTGCCAGCAGTTTATACAGGGATGCAGATACGCAGTATTTT. It codes for CASSLYRDADTQYF.

V is TRBV5-1 and J is TRBJ1-2, with a tentative D call TRBD1 (5 bases). The germline V and J ends were trimmed by 1 base and 7 bases, with 17 bases remaining between them. CDR3 size: 15 residues. The germline V gene has CDR1 SGHRS and CDR2 YFSETQ. This CDR3 is CASSLNSGLLGGYTF. The CDR3 DNA reads TGCGCCAGCAGCTTGAACTCAGGGCTCCTGGGTGGCTACACCTTC.

The J gene is TRBJ1-2, the V gene TRBV19, with 9 bases aligning to TRBD1. The CDR3 sequence is 18 residues long. The V and J ends lost 9 bases and 3 bases, in that order; junction bases with no gene match: 20. The V gene's germline CDR1 is LNHDA and CDR2 SQIVND (reference sequence). The CDR3 reads CASLGRPGTGFLDYGYTF. CDR3 DNA sequence: TGTGCCAGCTTGGGGCGCCCGGGGACAGGGTTTCTCGACTATGGCTACACCTTC.